The rows below give T cell receptor beta chains drawn from one sample of a study of neoadjuvant nivolumab and ipilimumab in lung cancer. The assay was immunoSEQ multiplex PCR, and TCRdb's table has in-frame clones only and misses some. The repertoire has about 7,700 clones, around 90% of them found once; the top ten carry roughly 2.4%. Sequenced here: tumor tissue, sampled after neoadjuvant nivolumab, alone or with ipilimumab, at or shortly before surgery. Receptors were obtained from an adult with non-small cell lung cancer. Some clones in this sample may be carry-over from other donors' samples. The CDR3 runs from the conserved cysteine through the conserved F or W. Each record gives: J gene, clone size, V gene, D gene, CDR3 protein, CDR3 DNA. A D gene is named only where the DNA matches it firmly. The listing skips clone size in some rows; elsewhere it reads once, few, many or a size class.

j_call: TRBJ2-7; clone_size: -; v_call: TRBV25-1; d_call: -; cdr3_aa: CASSSPWNPSEQYF; cdr3_nt: TGTGCCAGCAGTTCACCCTGGAATCCCTCCGAGCAGTACTTC
j_call: TRBJ2-7; clone_size: -; v_call: TRBV19; d_call: TRBD1; cdr3_aa: CASSLTGDYEQYF; cdr3_nt: TGTGCCAGTAGTTTGACAGGGGACTACGAGCAGTACTTC
j_call: TRBJ2-1; clone_size: -; v_call: TRBV18; d_call: TRBD2; cdr3_aa: CASSPLGSGDYNEQFF; cdr3_nt: TGTGCCAGCTCACCACTAGGTAGCGGGGATTACAATGAGCAGTTCTTC
j_call: TRBJ2-7; clone_size: -; v_call: TRBV19; d_call: -; cdr3_aa: CASSSTRPYEQYF; cdr3_nt: TGTGCCAGTAGCTCGACTAGACCCTACGAGCAGTACTTC
j_call: TRBJ2-1; clone_size: -; v_call: TRBV10-3; d_call: TRBD1; cdr3_aa: CASTREDRAYNEQFF; cdr3_nt: TGTGCCTCCACAAGGGAGGACAGGGCCTACAATGAGCAGTTCTTC
j_call: TRBJ1-1; clone_size: few; v_call: TRBV6-4; d_call: -; cdr3_aa: CASSVRTEAFF; cdr3_nt: TGTGCCAGCAGTGTGAGGACTGAAGCTTTCTTT
j_call: TRBJ2-2; clone_size: -; v_call: TRBV7-6; d_call: TRBD2; cdr3_aa: CASSPMVKGATSGDTGELFF; cdr3_nt: TGTGCCAGCAGCCCGATGGTGAAGGGCGCGACTAGCGGAGACACCGGGGAGCTGTTTTTT
j_call: TRBJ1-5; clone_size: -; v_call: TRBV30; d_call: -; cdr3_aa: CAWGLSSNQPQHF; cdr3_nt: TGTGCCTGGGGGCTCAGTAGCAATCAGCCCCAGCATTTT
j_call: TRBJ2-1; clone_size: -; v_call: TRBV10-2; d_call: -; cdr3_aa: CASSLTSYNEQFF; cdr3_nt: TGCGCCAGCAGCCTTACTAGCTACAATGAGCAGTTCTTC
j_call: TRBJ1-2; clone_size: -; v_call: TRBV6-1; d_call: -; cdr3_aa: CASSEGALRWGYTF; cdr3_nt: TGTGCCAGCAGTGAAGGGGCACTTAGGTGGGGCTACACCTTC
j_call: TRBJ2-2; clone_size: -; v_call: TRBV7-9; d_call: TRBD2; cdr3_aa: CASSDGGRVNTGELFF; cdr3_nt: TGTGCCAGCAGCGACGGGGGGAGGGTGAACACCGGGGAGCTGTTTTTT
j_call: TRBJ2-1; clone_size: -; v_call: TRBV13; d_call: -; cdr3_aa: CASSSDSVKYNEQFF; cdr3_nt: TGTGCCAGCAGCTCCGATAGCGTCAAGTACAATGAGCAGTTCTTC
j_call: TRBJ2-2; clone_size: -; v_call: TRBV7-8; d_call: TRBD1; cdr3_aa: CASSPDRSGELFF; cdr3_nt: TGTGCCAGCAGCCCGGACAGGTCCGGGGAGCTGTTTTTT
j_call: TRBJ1-1; clone_size: -; v_call: TRBV25-1; d_call: -; cdr3_aa: CASRDGFEAFF; cdr3_nt: TGTGCCAGCAGGGACGGATTCGAGGCTTTCTTT
j_call: TRBJ2-3; clone_size: -; v_call: TRBV6-6; d_call: -; cdr3_aa: CASSLGTDTQYF; cdr3_nt: TGTGCCAGCAGTTTGGGCACAGATACGCAGTATTTT
j_call: TRBJ2-7; clone_size: -; v_call: TRBV6-1; d_call: TRBD1; cdr3_aa: CASSDGGTGGSYEQYF; cdr3_nt: TGTGCCAGCAGTGACGGCGGGACAGGGGGTTCCTACGAGCAGTACTTC
j_call: TRBJ1-2; clone_size: -; v_call: TRBV18; d_call: -; cdr3_aa: CASFGTFHGYTF; cdr3_nt: TGTGCCAGCTTTGGGACATTCCATGGCTACACCTTC
j_call: TRBJ2-3; clone_size: -; v_call: TRBV11-2; d_call: -; cdr3_aa: CASSFFASPKSDTQYF; cdr3_nt: TGTGCCAGCAGCTTTTTTGCTAGCCCAAAATCCGATACGCAGTATTTT
j_call: TRBJ2-3; clone_size: -; v_call: TRBV5-1; d_call: TRBD2; cdr3_aa: CASSSGRGGSDTQYF; cdr3_nt: TGCGCCAGCAGCTCCGGGCGGGGGGGTAGCGATACGCAGTATTTT
j_call: TRBJ2-3; clone_size: -; v_call: TRBV10-3; d_call: TRBD1; cdr3_aa: CAISDRGDTQYF; cdr3_nt: TGTGCCATCAGCGACAGGGGAGATACGCAGTATTTT
j_call: TRBJ2-2; clone_size: -; v_call: TRBV5-4; d_call: -; cdr3_aa: CASSSSGMGDTGELFF; cdr3_nt: TGTGCCAGCAGCTCCTCCGGCATGGGGGACACCGGGGAGCTGTTTTTT
j_call: TRBJ1-2; clone_size: -; v_call: TRBV5-1; d_call: -; cdr3_aa: CASSRTGYGYTF; cdr3_nt: TGCGCCAGCAGCAGGACCGGCTATGGCTACACCTTC
j_call: TRBJ2-7; clone_size: -; v_call: TRBV10-3; d_call: -; cdr3_aa: CAISEGEVGEQYF; cdr3_nt: TGTGCCATCAGTGAGGGGGAAGTTGGCGAGCAGTACTTC
j_call: TRBJ1-4; clone_size: -; v_call: TRBV5-1; d_call: -; cdr3_aa: CASSPGRVNEKLFF; cdr3_nt: TGCGCCAGCAGCCCGGGGCGGGTTAATGAAAAACTGTTTTTT
j_call: TRBJ2-7; clone_size: -; v_call: TRBV7-8; d_call: TRBD2; cdr3_aa: CASSKGLGDYEQYF; cdr3_nt: TGTGCCAGCAGCAAAGGACTAGGGGACTACGAGCAGTACTTC